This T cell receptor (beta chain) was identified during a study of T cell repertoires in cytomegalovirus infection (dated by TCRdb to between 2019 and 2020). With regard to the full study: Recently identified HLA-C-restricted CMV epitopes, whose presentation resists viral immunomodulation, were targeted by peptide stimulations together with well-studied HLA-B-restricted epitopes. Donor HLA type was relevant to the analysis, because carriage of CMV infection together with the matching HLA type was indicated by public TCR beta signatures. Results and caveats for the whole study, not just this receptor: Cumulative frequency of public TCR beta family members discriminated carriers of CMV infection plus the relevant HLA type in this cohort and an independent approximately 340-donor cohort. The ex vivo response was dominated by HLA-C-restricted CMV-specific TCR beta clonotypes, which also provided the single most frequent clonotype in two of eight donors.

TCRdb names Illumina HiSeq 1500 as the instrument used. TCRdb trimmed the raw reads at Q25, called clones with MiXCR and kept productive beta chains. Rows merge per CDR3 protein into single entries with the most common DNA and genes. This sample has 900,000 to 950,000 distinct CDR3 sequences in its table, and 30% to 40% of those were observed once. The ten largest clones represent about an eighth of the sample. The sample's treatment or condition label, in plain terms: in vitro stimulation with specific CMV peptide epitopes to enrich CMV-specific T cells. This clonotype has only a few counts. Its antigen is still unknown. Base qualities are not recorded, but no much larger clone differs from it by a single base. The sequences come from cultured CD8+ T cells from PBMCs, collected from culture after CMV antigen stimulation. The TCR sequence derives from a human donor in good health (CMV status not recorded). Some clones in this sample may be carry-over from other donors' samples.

The DNA reads TGCGCCAGCAGCCCTGGTCCGGGAGGGGGCTACAATGAGCAGTTCTTC. The translation is CASSPGPGGGYNEQFF. Recombination joined TRBV5-1 with TRBJ2-1; TRBD2 aligns with 8 central bases. CDR1 and CDR2 are drawn from the germline V gene: SGHRS, YFSETQ. The CDR3 numbers 16 residues from cysteine through phenylalanine. The only DNA kept is the CDR3, 48 bases in frame from the first base. Unmatched junction bases come to 9, with V trimmed by 4 bases and J by 3 bases.